Following are 32 T cell receptor beta chains from one sample sequenced in a study of blood T cell repertoires in COVID-19. Sequencing was performed with immunoSEQ multiplex PCR; in TCRdb, only in-frame clones are kept and a portion is missing. The data hold a few hundred thousand clones, with roughly 90% observed a single time. The source material was peripheral blood. The receptors derive from a woman in her thirties with COVID-19, enrolled during active disease.

The chain links TRBV10-3 to TRBJ1-5; D may be TRBD1 (6 bases). The germline V gene encodes CDR1 ENHRY and CDR2 SYGVKD. The CDR3 covers 15 residues. Trimming left V 0 bases short and J 2 bases short, with 8 bases between. This CDR3 is CAISESRQGNQPQHF. The DNA for the CDR3 is TGTGCCATCAGTGAGTCGAGACAGGGCAATCAGCCCCAGCATTTT.

This chain connects TRBV5-1 to TRBJ2-3; 9 nucleotides match TRBD2. J was trimmed by 1 base and V by 1 base; bases with no gene match: 10. CDR3 size: 18 residues. Germline CDR1 SGHRS, CDR2 YFSETQ. The CDR3 sequence is CASSLTAGGVMGTDTQYF. CDR3 nucleotide sequence: TGCGCCAGCAGCTTGACAGCGGGGGGCGTTATGGGCACAGATACGCAGTATTTT.

The chain combines TRBV7-8 with TRBJ2-1, with 11 bases that match TRBD2. The ends lost 4 bases at V and 10 bases at J; junction bases unmatched: 0. Germline V gene data show CDR1 as SGHVS and CDR2 as FQNEAQ. This CDR3 contains 12 residues. In DNA, the CDR3 is TGTGCCAGCAGCTCTAGCGGGAGGGAGCAGTTCTTC. Amino acids: CASSSSGREQFF.

The V and J genes are TRBV18 and TRBJ1-1; the D gene is possibly TRBD1 (5 bases). Per the germline V gene, CDR1 is KGHSH and CDR2 is LQKENI. V lost 2 bases and J lost 3, with 19 bases in between. This CDR3 spans 17 amino acids. The CDR3 is CASSPWEGRIGDTEAFF. The CDR3 DNA reads as TGTGCCAGCTCACCATGGGAGGGGCGGATCGGAGACACTGAAGCTTTCTTT.

The chain is built from TRBV5-6 and TRBJ2-7; D unclear. Germline CDR1 reads SGHDT; CDR2 reads YYEEEE. The CDR3 loop spans 17 amino acids. V was cut by 0 bases and J by 2 bases, with 18 bases left in between. The DNA of the CDR3 is TGTGCCAGCAGCTTGGCAGGTCGACGATCTGCGACCTACGAGCAGTACTTC. This gives the protein CASSLAGRRSATYEQYF.

This clone was counted between two and nine times. The rearrangement joins TRBV11-2 to TRBJ2-7, with D possibly being TRBD2 (7 bases). This CDR3 comprises 15 residues. Trimming stripped 5 bases from V and 4 bases from J, with 18 bases between. Looked up from germline, CDR1 is SGHAT and CDR2 is FQNNGV. CDR3 loop: CASSTVRGAGYEQYF. As DNA, the CDR3 is TGTGCCAGCAGCACGGTACGGGGGGCGGGATACGAGCAGTACTTC.

As concerns this clone: Different DNA sequences within this sample yield the same CDR3. This sequence joins TRBV5-1 and TRBJ2-1; 7 nucleotides match TRBD1. Germline V CDR1 and CDR2: SGHRS, YFSETQ. The CDR3 runs 14 residues. Trimming removed 4 bases from V and 4 bases from J; junction bases left unmatched: 5. DNA for the CDR3: TGCGCCAGCAGCCTAGGACAGGCATACAATGAGCAGTTCTTC. As protein: CASSLGQAYNEQFF. Together with reference TRBV5-1 and TRBJ2-1, the CDR3 gives the full variable domain: KAGVTQTPRYLIKTRGQQVTLSCSPISGHRSVSWYQQTPGQGLQFLFEYFSETQRNKGNFPGRFSGRQFSNSRSEMNVSTLELGDSALYLCASSLGQAYNEQFFGPGTRLTVL.

The chain is built from TRBV14 and TRBJ2-1; 7 nucleotides line up with TRBD1. Trimming removed 0 bases from V and 1 base from J; junction bases left unmatched: 6. This CDR3 comprises 17 residues. Germline V CDR1 and CDR2: SGHDN, FVKESK. CDR3 sequence: CASSQDTGTASYNEQFF. CDR3 coding DNA: TGTGCCAGCAGCCAAGATACGGGGACAGCTTCCTACAATGAGCAGTTCTTC.

This sequence joins TRBV28 and TRBJ2-1; 8 bases fit TRBD1. CDR3 size: 14 residues. V trimming: 4 bases; J trimming: 6 bases; junction bases outside the gene matches: 5. The germline CDR1 and CDR2 sequences are MDHEN and SYDVKM. The CDR3 protein is CASSWGTGANEQFF. The CDR3 DNA is TGTGCCAGCAGTTGGGGGACAGGAGCCAATGAGCAGTTCTTC.

Comment on this clone: An end of the junction differs from the germline gene, which may be a read error. V is TRBV11-2 and J is TRBJ2-5, with D tentatively TRBD2 (6 bases). Germline lookup yields CDR1 SGHAT and CDR2 FQNNGV. The CDR3 spans 14 residues. For the CDR3, the DNA is TGTGCCAGCAGCCCCGGCGGGTTAAGGGACTCTAAGGACTTC. Protein: CASSPGGLRDSKDF.

The chain joins TRBV7-2 to TRBJ1-4; no clear D. The CDR3 sequence is 12 residues long. Germline CDR1 SGHTA, CDR2 FQGNSA. V lost 5 bases and J 11 bases, leaving 12 bases between the germline ends. CDR3 nucleotide sequence: TGTGCCAGCAGCCCTGGCAGGTCGAAACTGTTTTTT. As protein: CASSPGRSKLFF.

The chain joins TRBV10-3 to TRBJ1-5, with D maybe TRBD1 (5 bases). CDR1 ENHRY and CDR2 SYGVKD come from the germline V gene. V shed 0 bases and J shed 7 bases, with 13 bases lying between them. This CDR3 region has 15 residues. This CDR3 is CAISESLQGGQPQHF. For the CDR3, the DNA is TGTGCCATCAGTGAGTCGCTTCAGGGAGGGCAGCCCCAGCATTTT.

The chain couples TRBV7-2 to TRBJ1-2; 11 bases agree with TRBD1. The CDR3 sequence is 16 residues long. Germline V gene data show CDR1 as SGHTA and CDR2 as FQGNSA. After removal of 1 base from V and 7 bases from J, the junction contained 8 bases not matched to a gene. CDR3 coding DNA: TGTGCCAGCAGCTTAGTCGGACAGGGGGCGGCTCGTGGCTACACCTTC. Its translation is CASSLVGQGAARGYTF.

The chain is built from TRBV1 and TRBJ2-1; no check of the table's D call, TRBD2, against the DNA was made. TRBV1 is classified as a pseudogene. The CDR3 loop spans 13 amino acids. CDR3 bases: TGCACCAGCAGCCAAGGCGTGGACAATGAGCAGTTCTTC. This codes for CTSSQGVDNEQFF.

The V gene is TRBV28, the J gene TRBJ1-3, with TRBD1 matching 7 bases. Germline values: CDR1 MDHEN, CDR2 SYDVKM. This CDR3 region has 15 residues. The junction had 9 bases not matched to a gene; V was cut back by 5 bases and J by 5 bases. In DNA form, the CDR3 reads TGTGCCAGCAGTCCGAATGGACAGGCCCGAAACACCATATATTTT. Amino acids: CASSPNGQARNTIYF.

The V and J genes are TRBV4-3 and TRBJ2-1, with a possible D match to TRBD1 (5 bases). Trimming took 0 bases from V and 4 from J, leaving 10 bases between them. This CDR3 spans 15 amino acids. The germline V gene encodes CDR1 LGHNA and CDR2 YSLEER. This CDR3 reads CASSQERQNYNEQFF. CDR3 DNA sequence: TGCGCCAGCAGCCAAGAGAGACAGAATTACAATGAGCAGTTCTTC.

The chain carries TRBV6-5 and TRBJ1-2; D possibly corresponds to TRBD1 (6 bases). The CDR3 consists of 16 residues. CDR1 MNHEY and CDR2 SVGAGI come from the germline V gene. V was shortened by 4 bases and J by 5 bases, with 20 bases between the two germline ends. Written as DNA, the CDR3 is TGTGCCAGCAGTTCCACAGTCAGGGGAGTGGAATATGGCTACACCTTC. As protein: CASSSTVRGVEYGYTF.

The rearrangement joins TRBV7-9 to TRBJ1-1; 7 nucleotides align to TRBD1. This CDR3 spans 15 amino acids. From germline, CDR1 is SEHNR and CDR2 FQNEAQ (reference sequence). The junction had 11 bases not matched to a gene; V was cut back by 5 bases and J by 5 bases. CDR3 region: CASSPRTGRETEAFF. In DNA form, the CDR3 reads TGTGCCAGCAGCCCACGGACAGGACGGGAGACTGAAGCTTTCTTT.

V is TRBV6-2 or TRBV6-3 and J is TRBJ1-5; 7 bases are shared with TRBD1. This CDR3 contains 15 residues. CDR1 MNHEY and CDR2 SVGEGT come from the germline V gene. Trimming took 1 base from V and 3 from J; bases not matched to a gene: 3. The CDR3 reads CASSYLQGNNQPQHF. CDR3 sequence (DNA): TGTGCCAGCAGTTACTTACAGGGGAACAATCAGCCCCAGCATTTT.

The chain employs TRBV29-1 and TRBJ2-3, with 7 nucleotides matching TRBD1. V dropped 1 base and J dropped 5; count of bases not matched to a gene: 9. The germline V gene has CDR1 SQVTM and CDR2 ANQGSEA. This CDR3 region has 15 residues. CDR3 protein: CSVEGRDRVEDTQYF. In DNA, the CDR3 is TGCAGCGTTGAAGGCCGAGACAGGGTAGAAGATACGCAGTATTTT.

The chain recombines TRBV13 with TRBJ1-3, with 9 bases that match TRBD1. The CDR3 covers 19 residues. The germline V gene has CDR1 PRHDT and CDR2 FYEKMQ (reference sequence). V lost 3 bases and J lost 1; bases outside the gene matches: 13. The CDR3 bases are TGTGCCAGCAGCTTCCCGGGACAGGGCCCAGAATCTTCTGGAAACACCATATATTTT. Protein: CASSFPGQGPESSGNTIYF.

The chain carries TRBV7-2 and TRBJ1-1; tentatively, D is TRBD1 (5 bases). CDR3 size: 14 residues. The V gene's germline CDR1 is SGHTA and CDR2 FQGNSA. The V end was cut by 5 bases, the J end by 4 bases, with 14 bases between. CDR3 loop: CASSRDSGTTEAFF. CDR3 nucleotides: TGTGCCAGCAGCCGCGACAGCGGGACCACTGAAGCTTTCTTT.

This rearrangement joins TRBV10-2 to TRBJ1-5, with no clear D. Per germline, CDR1 WSHSY and CDR2 SAAADI. This CDR3 region has 14 residues. The V and J ends lost 2 bases and 1 base respectively, with 6 bases between them. For the CDR3, the DNA is TGCGCCAGCAGTGAGGGCAGAAGCAATCAGCCCCAGCATTTT. It specifies CASSEGRSNQPQHF.

V gene TRBV6-2 or TRBV6-3 combines with J gene TRBJ2-7, with a tentative D call TRBD1 (6 bases). The germline V gene has CDR1 MNHEY and CDR2 SVGEGT. The CDR3 runs 14 residues. The V and J ends lost 1 base and 2 bases respectively, with 9 bases between them. For the CDR3, the DNA is TGTGCCAGCAGTTACTTTGGACAGACCTACGAGCAGTACTTC. Translating it yields CASSYFGQTYEQYF.

The V gene is TRBV5-1, the J gene TRBJ1-1, with D hard to call. This CDR3 has 17 amino acids. Germline CDR1 SGHRS, CDR2 YFSETQ. V shed 0 bases and J shed 0 bases, with 15 bases lying between them. CDR3 coding DNA: TGCGCCAGCAGCTTGGTGGCGGGGTTCGGCATGAACACTGAAGCTTTCTTT. It is translated as CASSLVAGFGMNTEAFF.

This chain joins TRBV19 and TRBJ1-6, with 7 bases lining up with TRBD1. The V gene's germline CDR1 is LNHDA and CDR2 SQIVND (reference sequence). CDR3 length: 14 residues. The junction had 7 bases not matched to a gene; V was cut back by 5 bases and J by 9 bases. Written as DNA, the CDR3 is TGTGCCAGTAGTGCCGGACAGGACAGTTCACCCCTCCACTTT. Translation: CASSAGQDSSPLHF.

The V gene is TRBV2, the J gene TRBJ1-2; 8 bases line up with TRBD1. The CDR3 spans 14 residues. Germline CDR1 reads SNHLY; CDR2 reads FYNNEI. The junction had 6 bases not matched to a gene; V was cut back by 4 bases and J by 5 bases. The CDR3 is CASSGTGSVYGYTF. The CDR3 DNA reads as TGTGCCAGCAGTGGGACAGGGAGCGTTTATGGCTACACCTTC.

The chain couples TRBV11-2 to TRBJ1-1; D is ambiguous. Trimming pared 5 bases from V and 3 bases from J, leaving 13 bases between. Germline loops: CDR1 SGHAT, CDR2 FQNNGV. The length of the CDR3 is 14 residues. The CDR3 DNA is TGTGCCAGCAGCGGGCAGACCTCCCACACTGAAGCTTTCTTT. Protein sequence: CASSGQTSHTEAFF.

V is TRBV4-2 and J is TRBJ2-3; 7 bases align to TRBD2. The CDR3 totals 14 residues. V was clipped by 10 bases and J by 5 bases; unmatched bases: 12. Germline CDR1 and CDR2: LGHNA and YNFKEQ. CDR3 protein: CAISQTGGEDTQYF. In DNA form, the CDR3 reads TGTGCCATATCCCAGACGGGGGGAGAAGATACGCAGTATTTT.

V gene TRBV5-4 combines with J gene TRBJ2-2, with D possibly being TRBD2 (6 bases). Germline V gives CDR1 SGHNT, CDR2 YYREEE (reference sequence). V was trimmed by 0 bases and J by 7 bases, leaving 7 bases between them. This CDR3 spans 13 amino acids. The CDR3 nucleotides are TGTGCCAGCAGCTTGGCGGGGGTCGGGGAGCTGTTTTTT. Its protein product is CASSLAGVGELFF.

This chain uses TRBV2 with TRBJ2-7; TRBD1 matches 11 bases. Germline V gene lookup returns CDR1 SNHLY and CDR2 FYNNEI. The V and J ends lost 7 bases and 2 bases, in that order; junction bases with no gene match: 19. The CDR3 runs 19 residues. The CDR3 protein is CASNSRDRGAKPVPYEQYF. The CDR3 DNA follows: TGTGCCAGCAACTCTAGGGACAGGGGGGCCAAACCGGTCCCCTACGAGCAGTACTTC. The full variable domain, rest sourced from reference TRBV2 and TRBJ2-7, is EPEVTQTPSHQVTQMGQEVILRCVPISNHLYFYWYRQILGQKVEFLVSFYNNEISEKSEIFDDQFSVERPDGSNFTLKIRSTKLEDSAMYFCASNSRDRGAKPVPYEQYFGPGTRLTVT.

V is TRBV18 and J is TRBJ1-1; D is perhaps TRBD1 (6 bases). CDR1 is KGHSH and CDR2 is LQKENI in the germline V gene. The CDR3 consists of 14 residues. Trimming cost V 5 bases and J 3 bases, with 13 bases left between them. CDR3 in amino acids: CASSVQGTYTEAFF. CDR3 coding DNA: TGTGCCAGCTCAGTACAGGGAACCTACACTGAAGCTTTCTTT.